Below, 16 T cell receptor beta chains from the same sample are listed, as sequenced in a study of T cell repertoires in cytomegalovirus infection. MiXCR, run by TCRdb on the reads, gives a single entry per CDR3 protein. This sample has around 330,000 distinct CDR3 sequences; roughly a sixth occur once, and the top ten carry 9.5% to 15%. The sequenced material came from PBMCs. The receptor source for this set is a human donor in good health (CMV status not recorded). Some clones in this sample may be carry-over from other donors' samples.

The J gene is TRBJ2-7, the V gene TRBV12-3 or TRBV12-4, with TRBD1 identical over 7 bases. V gave up 5 bases and J gave up 4 bases; unmatched junction bases: 11. The CDR3 sequence is 15 residues long. This CDR3 is CASSDRTGRYYEQYF. CDR3 DNA sequence: TGTGCCAGCAGTGATAGGACAGGCAGGTATTACGAGCAGTACTTC.

This clonotype was seen more than once but under ten times. One end of the junction is discordant with germline, which a read error may explain. The chain combines TRBV7-7 with TRBJ1-1; possibly TRBD1 for D (6 bases). Germline lookup yields CDR1 SSHAT and CDR2 FNYEAQ (reference sequence). This CDR3 has 15 residues. CDR3 amino acids: CASRKWGGKNTEAFF. DNA of the CDR3: TGTGCTAGCAGAAAATGGGGGGGCAAGAACACTGAAGCTTTCTTT.

The J gene is TRBJ1-4, the V gene TRBV6-5; D gene uncertain. The V and J ends lost 7 bases and 8 bases respectively, with 20 bases between them. In germline, CDR1 is MNHEY, CDR2 SVGAGI. CDR3 size: 15 residues. CDR3 sequence (DNA): TGTGCCAGCACCCCCGGGGAGGCGAGCGGGGAAAAACTGTTTTTT. Translated: CASTPGEASGEKLFF.

In its sample, this clonotype was seen many times. This chain links TRBV7-2 with TRBJ1-5; TRBD1 is a possible D gene (6 bases). The germline V and J ends were trimmed by 7 bases and 3 bases, with 19 bases remaining between them. This CDR3 has 16 residues. Germline V CDR1 and CDR2: SGHTA, FQGNSA. The CDR3 is CASTPAGTNNNQPQHF. In DNA, the CDR3 is TGTGCCAGCACCCCAGCCGGGACAAACAACAATCAGCCCCAGCATTTT.

The sample holds many counts of this clonotype. The chain has TRBV4-1 and TRBJ1-4; 7 bases align to TRBD1. CDR1 and CDR2 from the germline V gene are MGHRA and YSYEKL. This CDR3 contains 16 residues. V trimming: 0 bases; J trimming: 5 bases; junction bases outside the gene matches: 6. The CDR3 nucleotides read TGCGCCAGCAGCCAAGATCCGGGACAGACGAATGAAAAACTGTTTTTT. Translation: CASSQDPGQTNEKLFF.

This clonotype has a handful of counts. CDR3 region: CASSANFRREKLFF. The CDR3 DNA is TGTGCCAGCAGCGCCAACTTCAGGAGGGAAAAACTGTTTTTT. V usage is TRBV2 and J usage is TRBJ1-4; D unresolved. CDR1 is SNHLY and CDR2 is FYNNEI in the germline V gene. The CDR3 has 14 amino acids. Trimming removed 6 bases from V and 8 bases from J, with 16 bases in between.

This clonotype was observed a single time. The chain joins TRBV18 to TRBJ1-4; D is uncertain. The CDR3 covers 17 residues. V lost 3 bases and J lost 0, with 14 bases in between. CDR1 is KGHSH, CDR2 LQKENI, per germline. The CDR3: CASSPHPPPATNEKLFF. CDR3 DNA sequence: TGTGCCAGCTCACCTCATCCCCCGCCAGCAACTAATGAAAAACTGTTTTTT.

This clonotype was seen at least ten times. The rearrangement uses TRBV28 and TRBJ2-2, with a possible D match to TRBD2 (6 bases). This CDR3 has 15 residues. Trimming left V 3 bases short and J 5 bases short, with 13 bases between. Germline V CDR1 and CDR2: MDHEN, SYDVKM. The CDR3 here is CASSLAGLGTGELFF. The CDR3 nucleotides are TGTGCCAGCAGTTTGGCGGGGCTTGGGACCGGGGAGCTGTTTTTT.

The rearrangement joins TRBV12-3 or TRBV12-4 to TRBJ1-2; TRBD1 matches 10 bases. This CDR3 contains 16 residues. V trimming: 5 bases; J trimming: 3 bases; junction bases outside the gene matches: 9. CDR3 coding DNA: TGTGCCAGCAGTCTCACAAGGACAGGGGGTGACTATGGCTACACCTTC. Translating gives CASSLTRTGGDYGYTF.

This clonotype was detected many times. The rearrangement links TRBV7-9 to TRBJ1-2; the match to TRBD1 covers 9 bases. Germline loops: CDR1 SEHNR, CDR2 FQNEAQ (reference sequence). The CDR3 sequence is 17 residues long. V shed 5 bases and J 14 bases; nucleotides not matched to a gene: 24. The CDR3, as DNA: TGTGCCAGCAGCCCCATTTGGGGACAGGGACCCCTAGAAGCTACGACCTTC. Translation gives CASSPIWGQGPLEATTF.

This clonotype was seen ten or more times. The genes are TRBV12-3 or TRBV12-4 and TRBJ2-1; D may correspond to TRBD1 or TRBD2 (7 bases each). The CDR3 contains 15 residues. With 2 bases removed from V and 9 bases from J, the gap between germline ends came to 17 bases. The CDR3 spells CASSLSGTARLEQFF. CDR3 DNA sequence: TGTGCCAGCAGTTTAAGCGGGACAGCGAGACTTGAGCAGTTCTTC.

Remarks on this clonotype: Sequence at one end of the junction differs from germline and may be a read error. V is TRBV6-5 and J is TRBJ1-2; D gene uncertain. The CDR3 sequence is 15 residues long. Germline V lookup: CDR1 MNHEY, CDR2 SVGAGI. The CDR3 DNA reads TGTGCCAGCAGTTTCTCTCCTGTAAGGAACTCTGGCTACACCTTC. Translated, it gives CASSFSPVRNSGYTF.

This clonotype was detected many times. The V and J genes are TRBV12-3 or TRBV12-4 and TRBJ2-1; 7 nucleotides line up with TRBD1. V lost 6 bases, J lost 8 bases, and 10 bases stayed unmatched. The CDR3 length is 14 residues. CDR3 DNA sequence: TGTGCCAGCAGCGCAACAGGGGCTTTGGATGAGCAGTTCTTC. Translation: CASSATGALDEQFF.

The rearrangement links TRBV2 to TRBJ2-7; TRBD2 is a possible D gene (6 bases). This CDR3 contains 15 residues. Germline CDR1 is SNHLY and CDR2 is FYNNEI. Deletions cut 6 bases from V and 2 bases from J, with 17 bases between. The CDR3 sequence: CASREGGMGAYEQYF. In nucleotides, the CDR3 is TGTGCCAGCAGGGAGGGCGGGATGGGAGCCTACGAGCAGTACTTC.

V usage is TRBV7-2 and J usage is TRBJ2-3, with 7 bases matching TRBD1. The CDR3 covers 14 residues. Germline V gene sequence: CDR1 SGHTA, CDR2 FQGNSA. Losses at the gene ends were 5 bases for V and 3 bases for J; bases not matched to a gene: 5. CDR3 nucleotides: TGTGCCAGCAGCGTCACGGGACAGACAGATACGCAGTATTTT. Translating it yields CASSVTGQTDTQYF.

This clonotype was picked up many times. This chain connects TRBV6-5 to TRBJ2-1, with D maybe TRBD1 (5 bases). The CDR3 covers 13 residues. Per germline, CDR1 MNHEY and CDR2 SVGAGI. Deletions cut 2 bases from V and 7 bases from J, with 9 bases between. The CDR3 reads CASSYRGLNEQFF. The CDR3 nucleotides are TGTGCCAGCAGTTACAGGGGCCTGAATGAGCAGTTCTTC.